The 21 T cell receptor beta chains presented below share a single source sample, sequenced in a study of low-dose radiotherapy and immunotherapy resistance in tumors. Gene-specific TRAV and TRBV primers were used for first-strand cDNA, covering alpha and beta chains. Using a constant-region primer together with a V-primer adapter, TCRs were subjected to around 20 PCR cycles of amplification. TCRdb passed the reads through MiXCR, listing each CDR3 protein once. The sample has about 15,000 distinct CDR3 sequences, roughly 66% seen once. Receptor source: a human donor with advanced metastatic prostate, ovarian, gallbladder or colorectal cancer (not recorded which). This table probably holds off-target reads from a library built for another chain.

This clonotype is a singleton in its sample. The junction departs from germline at one end; a sequencing error may be responsible. The V call is TRBV5-1, the J call TRBJ2-1, with D unresolved. The CDR3 has 11 residues. CDR1 SGHRS and CDR2 YFSETQ come from the germline V gene. CDR3 amino acids: CTSSLVGLVVF. The CDR3 bases are TGCACCAGCAGCTTGGTCGGTCTAGTTGTCTTC.

The gene calls are TRBV28 and TRBJ2-1; TRBD1 aligns across 7 bases. Germline assignment: CDR1 MDHEN and CDR2 SYDVKM. The CDR3 is 15 residues long. V shed 5 bases, J shed 8 bases, and the junction held 12 bases outside the gene matches. In DNA, the CDR3 is TGTGCCAGCAGTCCAGCGGAGCGGACAGGCGATGAGCAGTTCTTC. It specifies CASSPAERTGDEQFF. Supplemented by reference TRBV28 and TRBJ2-1, the full variable domain reads DVKVTQSSRYLVKRTGEKVFLECVQDMDHENMFWYRQDPGLGLRLIYFSYDVKMKEKGDIPEGYSVSREKKERFSLILESASTNQTSMYLCASSPAERTGDEQFFGPGTRLTVL.

The chain combines TRBV20-1 with TRBJ2-7, with TRBD2 as a possible D gene (5 bases). Germline CDR1 DFQATT, CDR2 SNEGSKA (reference sequence). CDR3 length: 13 amino acids. The CDR3 nucleotides are TGCATTGTTCAGAGGGCCAGTATCTACGAGCAGTACTTC. It is translated as CIVQRASIYEQYF.

The chain employs TRBV14 and TRBJ1-4; D remains unclear. Trimming took off 4 bases at V and 6 bases at J, with 18 bases between the two ends. The CDR3 spans 16 residues. Germline lookup yields CDR1 SGHDN and CDR2 FVKESK. The CDR3 nucleotides read TGTGCCAGCAGCCCCCGGGCCGCCCTTGGGGATGAAAAACTGTTTTTT. Its translation: CASSPRAALGDEKLFF.

This clonotype was observed a handful of times. This rearrangement joins TRBV28 to TRBJ1-5; possible D gene TRBD1, 5 bases. The CDR3 sequence is 15 residues long. The germline gives CDR1 MDHEN, CDR2 SYDVKM. Trimming stripped 9 bases from V and 7 bases from J, with 22 bases between. CDR3 sequence reads: CASLKAGQGGQPQHF. The CDR3 region has the DNA TGTGCCAGTCTCAAAGCGGGCCAGGGTGGCCAGCCCCAGCATTTT.

This clonotype has a single count. The genes are TRBV6-2 or TRBV6-3 and TRBJ1-5, with D perhaps matching TRBD1 (5 bases). CDR3 length equals 15 residues. CDR1 and CDR2 from the germline V gene are MNHEY and SVGEGT. V dropped 4 bases and J dropped 7 bases, with 17 bases sitting between them. CDR3 nucleotide sequence: TGTGCCAGCAGTTCTATATTGGGGGGGTCCCAGCCCCAGCATTTT. Its translation is CASSSILGGSQPQHF.

The V call is TRBV6-2 or TRBV6-3, the J call TRBJ2-2; no definite D call. Germline-derived CDR1 and CDR2 are MNHEY and SVGEGT. V was trimmed by 8 bases and J by 7 bases, leaving 8 bases between them. This CDR3 contains 11 residues. The CDR3, as DNA: TGTGCCAGCGGATTTAGCGGGGAGCTGTTTTTT. Translation gives CASGFSGELFF.

The chain couples TRBV7-2 to TRBJ2-7; 7 bases map to TRBD2. The V segment lost 2 bases and the J segment 6 bases; nucleotides outside the gene matches: 10. Per the germline V gene, CDR1 is SGHTA and CDR2 is FQGNSA. This CDR3 has 15 amino acids. CDR3 sequence (DNA): TGTGCCAGCAGCTTAAATGGGGCGGGAGATGCCGAGCAGTACTTC. It yields the protein CASSLNGAGDAEQYF.

This chain uses TRBV9 with TRBJ2-1; D is possibly TRBD1 or TRBD2 (5 bases each). This CDR3 spans 14 amino acids. Trimming removed 0 bases at V and 10 bases at J, with 14 bases between. Germline V CDR1 and CDR2: SGDLS, YYNGEE. The CDR3 protein is CASSVGETGREQFF. CDR3 bases: TGTGCCAGCAGCGTAGGGGAGACGGGACGGGAGCAGTTCTTC.

The gene calls are TRBV4-1 and TRBJ1-1; D is possibly TRBD1 (6 bases). Looked up from germline, CDR1 is MGHRA and CDR2 is YSYEKL. Deletions cut 4 bases from V and 3 bases from J, with 9 bases between. The CDR3 spans 13 residues. The CDR3 DNA is TGCGCCAGCAGCCCTTACAGGGACACTGAAGCTTTCTTT. This translates into CASSPYRDTEAFF.

This clonotype has only a few counts. The rearrangement uses TRBV4-3 and TRBJ1-4; 8 nucleotides line up with TRBD1. The germline gives CDR1 LGHNA, CDR2 YSLEER. Unmatched junction bases numbered 7, after V lost 3 bases and J lost 7 bases. The CDR3 covers 15 residues. CDR3: CASSQAADRGEKLFF. In DNA, the CDR3 is TGCGCCAGCAGCCAGGCTGCTGACAGGGGTGAAAAACTGTTTTTT.

This clonotype was detected a few times. The chain combines TRBV6-1 with TRBJ1-2; no firm D call. Germline-derived CDR1 and CDR2 are MNHNS and SASEGT. V gave up 1 base and J gave up 4 bases, with 7 bases separating them. The CDR3 totals 13 residues. The CDR3 sequence is CASSEGMGYGYTF. The CDR3 nucleotides read TGTGCCAGCAGTGAAGGGATGGGCTATGGCTACACCTTC.

The chain links TRBV12-5 to TRBJ1-1; 7 nucleotides agree with TRBD1. The CDR3 runs 15 residues. V lost 5 bases and J lost 0; bases outside the gene matches: 6. CDR1 LGHNT and CDR2 FRNRAP come from the germline V gene. CDR3 amino acids: CASGKDRVLNTEAFF. The CDR3, as DNA: TGTGCTAGTGGTAAAGACAGGGTTTTGAACACTGAAGCTTTCTTT.

This sequence joins TRBV5-5 and TRBJ1-1; the D is unclear. CDR3 length equals 14 residues. CDR1 and CDR2 from the germline V gene are SGHKS and YYEKEE (reference sequence). V lost 4 bases, J lost 1 base, and 11 bases lay in between. The CDR3 loop is CASSRMDGNTEAFF. CDR3 nucleotide sequence: TGTGCCAGCAGCAGGATGGACGGGAACACTGAAGCTTTCTTT.

The chain is built from TRBV5-6 and TRBJ2-1; 9 bases are shared with TRBD2. The CDR3 is made up of 17 amino acids. CDR1 is SGHDT, CDR2 YYEEEE, per germline. The ends lost 1 base at V and 4 bases at J; junction bases unmatched: 9. The CDR3 here is CASSLFGGGAKYNEQFF. CDR3 in DNA: TGTGCCAGCAGCTTGTTCGGCGGGGGGGCCAAGTACAATGAGCAGTTCTTC.

The chain carries TRBV6-4 and TRBJ2-3; tentative D call: TRBD1 (6 bases). With 6 bases removed from V and 0 bases from J, the gap between germline ends came to 19 bases. Germline V gene lookup returns CDR1 MRHNA and CDR2 SNTAGT. This CDR3 has 17 residues. CDR3 sequence: CASSPPQQGLSTDTQYF. The CDR3 DNA is TGTGCCAGCAGCCCCCCGCAACAGGGTCTTAGCACAGATACGCAGTATTTT.

The table lists this clonotype with a count of one. The V gene is TRBV20-1, the J gene TRBJ2-7; D is unclear. Per germline, CDR1 DFQATT and CDR2 SNEGSKA (reference sequence). Trimming stripped 2 bases from V and 1 base from J, with 9 bases between. CDR3 size: 13 residues. The CDR3 here is CSARSPVSYEQYF. The CDR3 nucleotides read TGCAGTGCTAGATCCCCGGTTTCCTACGAGCAGTACTTC.

This clonotype showed up just a few times. The J gene is TRBJ1-4, the V gene TRBV28; 10 nucleotides agree with TRBD1. This CDR3 has 16 amino acids. Trimming removed 3 bases from V and 8 bases from J; junction bases left unmatched: 9. CDR1 and CDR2 (germline): MDHEN, SYDVKM. The CDR3 region is CASSLAGTGVKEKLFF. The CDR3 DNA reads as TGTGCCAGCAGTTTGGCCGGGACAGGGGTCAAAGAAAAACTGTTTTTT. Looking up the rest from reference TRBV28 and TRBJ1-4 gives the full variable domain: DVKVTQSSRYLVKRTGEKVFLECVQDMDHENMFWYRQDPGLGLRLIYFSYDVKMKEKGDIPEGYSVSREKKERFSLILESASTNQTSMYLCASSLAGTGVKEKLFFGSGTQLSVL.

The V call is TRBV6-8, the J call TRBJ2-1, with D possibly matching TRBD1 (6 bases). Germline CDR1 MNHGY, CDR2 SAAAGT. This CDR3 has 14 amino acids. Trimming took off 7 bases at V and 0 bases at J, with 10 bases between the two ends. CDR3 residues: CASIRDISYNEQFF. For the CDR3, the DNA is TGTGCCAGCATCCGGGACATCTCCTACAATGAGCAGTTCTTC.

This clonotype was detected only a few times. The chain has TRBV3-1 and TRBJ2-1; D perhaps matches TRBD2 (7 bases). V was cut by 4 bases and J by 14 bases, with 30 bases left in between. The CDR3 extends over 17 amino acids. Germline values: CDR1 LGHDT, CDR2 YNNKEL (reference sequence). CDR3 nucleotides: TGTGCCAGCAGCCGGAAGAGGGGGGGTCAGCTCCTACAAAGTAAGTTCTTC. It is translated as CASSRKRGGQLLQSKFF.

The V and J genes are TRBV11-2 and TRBJ2-5; possibly TRBD2 for D (5 bases). This CDR3 region has 13 residues. The germline gives CDR1 SGHAT, CDR2 FQNNGV. Trimming pared 5 bases from V and 2 bases from J, leaving 9 bases between. In DNA form, the CDR3 reads TGTGCCAGCAGCCGGGGTGGGCAAGAGACCCAGTACTTC. It yields the protein CASSRGGQETQYF.